Listed here are 8 T cell receptor beta chains from one sample, sequenced in a study of CD8 T cells in ankylosing spondylitis. TCRdb re-called the 5' RACE reads through MiXCR, storing one row per CDR3 protein. The sample has some 200,000 distinct CDR3 sequences; roughly 24% are singletons. The sequencing input was blood, either unsorted or a sorted T cell fraction (not recorded which). These receptors all stem from a male donor with ankylosing spondylitis or in good health (not recorded which).

This clonotype was seen ten or more times. J is TRBJ1-5 and V is TRBV7-2; no definite D call. The V and J ends lost 0 bases and 2 bases respectively, with 11 bases between them. Germline CDR1 reads SGHTA; CDR2 reads FQGNSA. The CDR3 covers 16 residues. Here the CDR3 reads CASSLAAGVGNQPQHF. Here the CDR3 DNA reads TGTGCCAGCAGCTTAGCCGCCGGGGTTGGCAATCAGCCCCAGCATTTT.

J is TRBJ1-1 and V is TRBV20-1; tentatively, D is TRBD1 (5 bases). The CDR3 is made up of 15 amino acids. V lost 2 bases and J 0 bases, leaving 13 bases between the germline ends. The germline V gene has CDR1 DFQATT and CDR2 SNEGSKA (reference sequence). CDR3 loop: CSARTGTGMNTEAFF. Written as DNA, the CDR3 is TGCAGTGCTAGAACGGGCACAGGAATGAACACTGAAGCTTTCTTT.

Here the CDR3 reads CASSLNDEQYF. The DNA of the CDR3 is TGTGCCAGCAGTTTGAACGACGAGCAGTACTTC. The chain couples TRBV12-3 or TRBV12-4 to TRBJ2-7, with no clear D. The V end was cut by 3 bases, the J end by 5 bases, with 5 bases between. The CDR3 has 11 residues.

In this sample, this clonotype turned up many times. An end of the junction does not agree with germline; a read error may underlie this. The chain recombines TRBV29-1 with TRBJ1-4; D call uncertain. This CDR3 has 13 residues. The germline V gene has CDR1 SQVTM and CDR2 ANQGSEA. As DNA, the CDR3 is TGCAGCGTCGAAGGAAGTAGTAATGAAAAACTGTTTTTT. Translated: CSVEGSSNEKLFF.

At least ten counts were recorded for this clonotype. The chain combines TRBV5-6 with TRBJ2-7; 11 positions agree with TRBD1. After removal of 1 base from V and 3 bases from J, the junction contained 3 bases not matched to a gene. Germline V gene data show CDR1 as SGHDT and CDR2 as YYEEEE. This CDR3 comprises 15 residues. The CDR3 spells CASSLRTGGLYEQYF. CDR3 bases: TGTGCCAGCAGCTTGAGGACAGGGGGCCTCTACGAGCAGTACTTC. The variable domain in full, with the rest retrieved from reference TRBV5-6 and TRBJ2-7, is DAGVTQSPTHLIKTRGQQVTLRCSPKSGHDTVSWYQQALGQGPQFIFQYYEEEERQRGNFPDRFSGHQFPNYSSELNVNALLLGDSALYLCASSLRTGGLYEQYFGPGTRLTVT.

There are many counts of this clonotype. The chain links TRBV7-3 to TRBJ2-1; 9 bases fit TRBD1. Germline V CDR1 and CDR2: SGHTA, FQGTGA. The length of the CDR3 is 16 residues. With 0 bases clipped from V and 6 bases from J, the junction kept 6 bases outside the gene matches. CDR3 protein: CASSLTVGTGSNEQFF. The CDR3 nucleotides read TGTGCCAGCAGCTTAACTGTTGGGACAGGGAGCAATGAGCAGTTCTTC.

This clonotype was seen at least ten times. The chain links TRBV27 to TRBJ2-7, with no clear D. Germline CDR1 reads MNHEY; CDR2 reads SMNVEV (reference sequence). CDR3 length: 14 amino acids. V shed 7 bases and J shed 5 bases, with 18 bases lying between them. The CDR3 region has the DNA TGTGCCAGCAACCCTTTGGGCGAGAGGCACGAGCAGTACTTC. Residues: CASNPLGERHEQYF.

This clonotype was counted between two and nine times. This sequence joins TRBV7-9 and TRBJ1-2; no reliable D call. The CDR3 contains 16 residues. Germline V gives CDR1 SEHNR, CDR2 FQNEAQ (reference sequence). V dropped 7 bases and J dropped 0 bases, with 18 bases sitting between them. The DNA of the CDR3 is TGTGCCAGCATCCCGGCGTCGGCAGTAACTAACTATGGCTACACCTTC. Its translation: CASIPASAVTNYGYTF.